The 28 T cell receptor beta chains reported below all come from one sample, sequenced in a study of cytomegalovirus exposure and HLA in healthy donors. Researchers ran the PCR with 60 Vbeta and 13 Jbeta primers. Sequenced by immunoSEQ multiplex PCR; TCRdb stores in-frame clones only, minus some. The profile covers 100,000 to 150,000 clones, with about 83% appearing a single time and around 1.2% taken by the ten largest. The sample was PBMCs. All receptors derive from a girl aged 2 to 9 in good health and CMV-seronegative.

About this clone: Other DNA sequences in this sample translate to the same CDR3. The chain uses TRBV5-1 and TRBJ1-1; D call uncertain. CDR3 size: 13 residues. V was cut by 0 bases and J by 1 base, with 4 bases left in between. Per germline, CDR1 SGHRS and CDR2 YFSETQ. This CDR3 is CASSLAGNTEAFF. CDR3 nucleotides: TGCGCCAGCAGCTTGGCAGGGAACACTGAAGCTTTCTTT.

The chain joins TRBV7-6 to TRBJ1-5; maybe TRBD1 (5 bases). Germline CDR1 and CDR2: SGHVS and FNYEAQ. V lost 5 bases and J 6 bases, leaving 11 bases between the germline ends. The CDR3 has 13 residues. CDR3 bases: TGTGCCAGCAGCGCTACGGGGGGTCAGCCCCAGCATTTT. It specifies CASSATGGQPQHF.

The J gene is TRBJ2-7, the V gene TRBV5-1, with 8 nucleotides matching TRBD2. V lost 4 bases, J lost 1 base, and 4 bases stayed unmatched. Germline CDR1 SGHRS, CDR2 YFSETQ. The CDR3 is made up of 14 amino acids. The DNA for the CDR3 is TGCGCCAGCAGCCCTAGCGGGTTATCCTACGAGCAGTACTTC. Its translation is CASSPSGLSYEQYF.

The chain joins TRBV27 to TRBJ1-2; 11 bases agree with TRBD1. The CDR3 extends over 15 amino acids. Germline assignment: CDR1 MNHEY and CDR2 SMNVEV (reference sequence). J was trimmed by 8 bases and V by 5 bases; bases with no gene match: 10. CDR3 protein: CASSPHGQGATGYTF. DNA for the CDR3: TGTGCCAGCAGTCCGCACGGACAGGGGGCAACGGGCTACACCTTC.

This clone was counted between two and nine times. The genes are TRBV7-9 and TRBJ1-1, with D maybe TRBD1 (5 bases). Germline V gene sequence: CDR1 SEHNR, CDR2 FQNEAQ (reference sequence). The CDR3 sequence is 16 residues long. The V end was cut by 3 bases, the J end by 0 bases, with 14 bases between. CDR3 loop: CASSFDSPGMNTEAFF. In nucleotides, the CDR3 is TGTGCCAGCAGCTTCGACAGCCCCGGCATGAACACTGAAGCTTTCTTT.

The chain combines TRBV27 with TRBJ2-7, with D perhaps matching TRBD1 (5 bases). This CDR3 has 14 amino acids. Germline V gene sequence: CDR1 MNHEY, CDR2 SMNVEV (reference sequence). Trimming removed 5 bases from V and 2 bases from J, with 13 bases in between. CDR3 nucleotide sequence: TGTGCCAGCAGTGCTCAGGGTACCCCCTACGAGCAGTACTTC. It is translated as CASSAQGTPYEQYF.

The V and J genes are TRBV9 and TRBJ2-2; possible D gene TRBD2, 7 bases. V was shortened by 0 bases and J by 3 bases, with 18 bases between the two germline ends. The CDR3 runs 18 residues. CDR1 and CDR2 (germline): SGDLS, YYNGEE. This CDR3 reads CASSVATWRGGDTGELFF. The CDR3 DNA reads TGTGCCAGCAGCGTAGCTACGTGGAGGGGGGGCGACACCGGGGAGCTGTTTTTT.

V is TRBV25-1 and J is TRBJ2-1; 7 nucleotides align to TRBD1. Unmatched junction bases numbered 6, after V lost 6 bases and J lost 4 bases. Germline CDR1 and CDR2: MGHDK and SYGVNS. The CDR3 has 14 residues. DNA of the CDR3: TGTGCCAGCAGGTCGCCACAGGGGTACAATGAGCAGTTCTTC. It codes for CASRSPQGYNEQFF.

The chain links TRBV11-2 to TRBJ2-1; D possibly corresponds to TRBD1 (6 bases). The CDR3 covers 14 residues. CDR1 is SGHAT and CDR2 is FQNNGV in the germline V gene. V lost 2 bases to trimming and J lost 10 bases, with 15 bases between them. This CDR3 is CASSLLQGKGEQFF. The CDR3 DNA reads TGTGCCAGCAGCTTACTACAGGGAAAAGGGGAGCAGTTCTTC.

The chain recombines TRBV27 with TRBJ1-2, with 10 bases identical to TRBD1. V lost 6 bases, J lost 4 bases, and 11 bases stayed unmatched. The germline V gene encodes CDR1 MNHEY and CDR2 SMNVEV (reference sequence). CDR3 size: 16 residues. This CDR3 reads CASSPQVGQGSYGYTF. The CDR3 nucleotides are TGTGCCAGCAGCCCCCAAGTGGGACAGGGGAGCTATGGCTACACCTTC.

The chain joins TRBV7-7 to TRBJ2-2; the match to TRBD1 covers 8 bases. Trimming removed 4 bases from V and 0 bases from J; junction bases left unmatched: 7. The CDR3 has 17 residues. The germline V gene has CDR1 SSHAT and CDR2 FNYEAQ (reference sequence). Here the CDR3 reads CASSSRTGRTNTGELFF. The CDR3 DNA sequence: TGTGCCAGCAGCTCGCGGACAGGGAGGACGAACACCGGGGAGCTGTTTTTT.

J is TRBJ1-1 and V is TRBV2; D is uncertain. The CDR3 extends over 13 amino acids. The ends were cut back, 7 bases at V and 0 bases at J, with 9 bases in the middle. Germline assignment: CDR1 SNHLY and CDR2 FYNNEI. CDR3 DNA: TGTGCCAGCACGACGGGGTTGAACACTGAAGCTTTCTTT. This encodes CASTTGLNTEAFF.

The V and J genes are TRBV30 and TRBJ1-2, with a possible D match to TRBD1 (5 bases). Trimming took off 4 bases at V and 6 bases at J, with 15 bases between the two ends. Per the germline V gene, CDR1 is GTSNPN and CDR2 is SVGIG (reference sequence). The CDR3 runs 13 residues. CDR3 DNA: TGTGCCTGGAACCAGGGCAAAGGGGATGGCTACACCTTC. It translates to CAWNQGKGDGYTF.

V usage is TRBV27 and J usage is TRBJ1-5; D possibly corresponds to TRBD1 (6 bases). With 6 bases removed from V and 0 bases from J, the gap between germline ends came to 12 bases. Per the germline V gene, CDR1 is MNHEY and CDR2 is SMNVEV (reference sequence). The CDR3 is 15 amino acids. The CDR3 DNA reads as TGTGCCAGCAGCGACCCCAGGGGTAGCAATCAGCCCCAGCATTTT. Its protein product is CASSDPRGSNQPQHF.

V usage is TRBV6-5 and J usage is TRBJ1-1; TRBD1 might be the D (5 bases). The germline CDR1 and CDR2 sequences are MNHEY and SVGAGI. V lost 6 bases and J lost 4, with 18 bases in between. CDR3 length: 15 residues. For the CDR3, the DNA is TGTGCCAGCAGCTCACGGACCCGGGGGAGCACTGAAGCTTTCTTT. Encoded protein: CASSSRTRGSTEAFF.

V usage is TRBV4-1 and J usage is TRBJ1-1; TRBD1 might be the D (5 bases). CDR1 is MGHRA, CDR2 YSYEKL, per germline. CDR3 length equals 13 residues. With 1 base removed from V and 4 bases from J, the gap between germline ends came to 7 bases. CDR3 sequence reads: CASSQGRGTEAFF. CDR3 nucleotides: TGCGCCAGCAGCCAAGGGAGGGGCACTGAAGCTTTCTTT.

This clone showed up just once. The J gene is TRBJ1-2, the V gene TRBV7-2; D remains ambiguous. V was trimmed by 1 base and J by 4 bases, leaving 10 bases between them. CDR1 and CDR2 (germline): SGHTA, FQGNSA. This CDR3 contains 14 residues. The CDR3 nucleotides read TGTGCCAGCAGCTTAGTACCGGAGGCCTATGGCTACACCTTC. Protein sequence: CASSLVPEAYGYTF. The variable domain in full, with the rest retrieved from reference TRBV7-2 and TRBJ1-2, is GAGVSQSPSNKVTEKGKDVELRCDPISGHTALYWYRQSLGQGLEFLIYFQGNSAPDKSGLPSDRFSAERTGGSVSTLTIQRTQQEDSAVYLCASSLVPEAYGYTFGSGTRLTVV.

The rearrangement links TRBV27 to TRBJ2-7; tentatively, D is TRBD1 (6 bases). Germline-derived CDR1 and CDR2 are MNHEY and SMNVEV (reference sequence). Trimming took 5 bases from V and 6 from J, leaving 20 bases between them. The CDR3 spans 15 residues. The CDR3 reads CASSPGQYNHLEQYF. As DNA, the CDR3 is TGTGCCAGCAGTCCTGGACAGTACAACCACCTCGAGCAGTACTTC.

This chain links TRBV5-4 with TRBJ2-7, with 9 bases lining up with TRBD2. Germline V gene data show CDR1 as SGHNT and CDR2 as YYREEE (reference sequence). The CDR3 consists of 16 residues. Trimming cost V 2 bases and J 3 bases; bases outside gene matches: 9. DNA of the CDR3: TGTGCCAGCAGCTTCGGTAGCGGGGGCGCTGACTACGAGCAGTACTTC. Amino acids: CASSFGSGGADYEQYF.

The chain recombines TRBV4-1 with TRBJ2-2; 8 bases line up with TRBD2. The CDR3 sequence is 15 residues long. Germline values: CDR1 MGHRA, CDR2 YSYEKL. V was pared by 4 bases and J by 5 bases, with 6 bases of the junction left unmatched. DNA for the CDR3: TGCGCCAGCAGCCTCGGGGGGGATGGGACCGGGGAGCTGTTTTTT. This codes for CASSLGGDGTGELFF.

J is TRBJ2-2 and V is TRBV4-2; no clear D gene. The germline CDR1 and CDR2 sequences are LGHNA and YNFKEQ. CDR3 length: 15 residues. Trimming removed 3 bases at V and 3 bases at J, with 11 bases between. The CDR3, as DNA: TGTGCCAGCAGCCACCGCTTACCGGACACCGGGGAGCTGTTTTTT. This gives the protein CASSHRLPDTGELFF.

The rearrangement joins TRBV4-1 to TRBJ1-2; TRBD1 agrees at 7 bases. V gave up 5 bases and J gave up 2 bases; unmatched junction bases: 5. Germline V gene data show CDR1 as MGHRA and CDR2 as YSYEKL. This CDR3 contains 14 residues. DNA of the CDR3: TGCGCCAGCAGCATTACAGGGGTAAACTATGGCTACACCTTC. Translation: CASSITGVNYGYTF.

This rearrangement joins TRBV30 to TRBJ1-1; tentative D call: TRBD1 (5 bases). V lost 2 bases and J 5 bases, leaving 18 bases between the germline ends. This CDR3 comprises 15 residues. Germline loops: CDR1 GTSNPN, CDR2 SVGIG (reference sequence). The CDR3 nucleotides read TGTGCCTGGAGTCCACCCGATGGGCCAGGGACTGAAGCTTTCTTT. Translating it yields CAWSPPDGPGTEAFF.

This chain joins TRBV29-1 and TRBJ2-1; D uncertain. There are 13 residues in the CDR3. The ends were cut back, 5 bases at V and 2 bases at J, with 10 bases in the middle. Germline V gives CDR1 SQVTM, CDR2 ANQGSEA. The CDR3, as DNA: TGCAGCGTTCGACTCCCGCCCTACAATGAGCAGTTCTTC. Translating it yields CSVRLPPYNEQFF.

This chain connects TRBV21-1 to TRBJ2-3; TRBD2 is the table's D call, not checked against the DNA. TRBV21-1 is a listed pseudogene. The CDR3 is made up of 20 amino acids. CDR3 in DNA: TGTGCCAGCAGCAAAGCTACCAGTTTTGGGACTAGCGGGAGAACAGATACGCAGTATTTT. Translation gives CASSKATSFGTSGRTDTQYF.

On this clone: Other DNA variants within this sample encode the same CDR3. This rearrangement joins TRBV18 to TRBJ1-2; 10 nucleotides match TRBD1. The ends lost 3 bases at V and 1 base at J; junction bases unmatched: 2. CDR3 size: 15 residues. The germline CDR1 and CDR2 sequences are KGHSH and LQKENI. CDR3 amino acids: CASSPGTGDNYGYTF. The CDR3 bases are TGTGCCAGCTCACCCGGGACAGGGGATAACTATGGCTACACCTTC.

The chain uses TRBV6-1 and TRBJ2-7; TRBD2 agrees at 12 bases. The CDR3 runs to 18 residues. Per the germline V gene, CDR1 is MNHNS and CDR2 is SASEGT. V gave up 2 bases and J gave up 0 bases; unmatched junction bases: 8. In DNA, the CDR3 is TGTGCCAGCAGTGAACCCGCTAGCGGGGGGGTGATCTCCTACGAGCAGTACTTC. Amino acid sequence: CASSEPASGGVISYEQYF.

This CDR3 is CASSESAGEAGELFF. The CDR3 nucleotides are TGTGCCAGCAGTGAGTCCGCGGGAGAGGCCGGGGAGCTGTTTTTT. V gene TRBV6-1 combines with J gene TRBJ2-2; 7 bases are shared with TRBD2. Looked up from germline, CDR1 is MNHNS and CDR2 is SASEGT. V lost 3 bases to trimming and J lost 6 bases; unmatched junction nucleotides: 7. This CDR3 spans 15 amino acids.